These T cell receptor beta chains were read from a single sample in a study of shared clonotypes between healthy human individuals. Clones were read by immunoSEQ multiplex PCR, and TCRdb kept only the in-frame ones, dropping some. The sample yields 2 million to 3 million clones, 93% seen once. Sequenced: naive CD4+ T cells from PBMCs. The receptors stem from a man between 18 and 29 years old in good health. Some clones in this sample may be carry-over from other donors' samples. Both conserved end residues are part of each CDR3. Each record gives: D gene, CDR3 length, V gene, J gene, clone size, CDR3 protein, CDR3 DNA. A D gene is named only where the DNA matches it firmly. The listing skips clone size in some rows; elsewhere it reads once, few, many or a size class.

D gene: TRBD2; CDR3 length: 14; V gene: TRBV28; J gene: TRBJ2-5; clone size: NA; CDR3 protein: CASKSSGAVWAQYF; CDR3 DNA: TGTGCCAGCAAGTCTAGCGGGGCAGTGTGGGCCCAGTACTTC
D gene: NA; CDR3 length: 14; V gene: TRBV10-1; J gene: TRBJ2-7; clone size: once; CDR3 protein: CASSVPQGIYEQYF; CDR3 DNA: TGCGCCAGCAGTGTTCCACAGGGTATCTACGAGCAGTACTTC
D gene: NA; CDR3 length: 13; V gene: TRBV7-6; J gene: TRBJ2-1; clone size: once; CDR3 protein: CASSSQRRTEQFF; CDR3 DNA: TGTGCCAGCAGCTCACAGCGACGGACGGAGCAGTTCTTC
D gene: TRBD2; CDR3 length: 13; V gene: TRBV29-1; J gene: TRBJ2-1; clone size: NA; CDR3 protein: CSVVGLALFEQFF; CDR3 DNA: TGCAGCGTTGTGGGACTAGCCCTTTTTGAGCAGTTCTTC
D gene: TRBD2; CDR3 length: 15; V gene: TRBV6-4; J gene: TRBJ2-5; clone size: NA; CDR3 protein: CASLIEREGWETQYF; CDR3 DNA: TGTGCCAGCCTCATCGAGCGGGAGGGGTGGGAGACCCAGTACTTC
D gene: NA; CDR3 length: 15; V gene: TRBV19; J gene: TRBJ2-7; clone size: NA; CDR3 protein: CASSMGVGISYEQYF; CDR3 DNA: TGTGCCAGTAGTATGGGGGTGGGGATATCCTACGAGCAGTACTTC
D gene: TRBD1; CDR3 length: 14; V gene: TRBV5-1; J gene: TRBJ1-2; clone size: NA; CDR3 protein: CASSRGQAPDGYTF; CDR3 DNA: TGCGCCAGCAGCCGCGGACAGGCCCCTGATGGCTACACCTTC
D gene: NA; CDR3 length: 15; V gene: TRBV10-3; J gene: TRBJ1-3; clone size: NA; CDR3 protein: CAISELIAGGNTIYF; CDR3 DNA: TGTGCCATCAGTGAACTCATCGCGGGGGGAAACACCATATATTTT
D gene: TRBD1; CDR3 length: 16; V gene: TRBV5-5; J gene: TRBJ2-7; clone size: NA; CDR3 protein: CASSLGQGEGFYEQYF; CDR3 DNA: TGTGCCAGCAGCTTGGGACAGGGTGAAGGGTTTTACGAGCAGTACTTC
D gene: TRBD1; CDR3 length: 14; V gene: TRBV6-1; J gene: TRBJ1-1; clone size: NA; CDR3 protein: CASRSTGGTTEAFF; CDR3 DNA: TGTGCCAGCAGGTCGACAGGGGGGACCACTGAAGCTTTCTTT
D gene: TRBD1; CDR3 length: 17; V gene: TRBV11-2; J gene: TRBJ2-6; clone size: NA; CDR3 protein: CASIITGGFSGANVLTF; CDR3 DNA: TGTGCCAGCATAATAACAGGGGGCTTTTCTGGGGCCAACGTCCTGACTTTC
D gene: TRBD1; CDR3 length: 16; V gene: TRBV4-1; J gene: TRBJ1-1; clone size: few; CDR3 protein: CASSLGRQGWFTEAFF; CDR3 DNA: TGCGCCAGCAGCCTCGGAAGACAGGGGTGGTTCACTGAAGCTTTCTTT
D gene: NA; CDR3 length: 14; V gene: TRBV7-3; J gene: TRBJ2-6; clone size: NA; CDR3 protein: CASSLFDGANVLTF; CDR3 DNA: TGTGCCAGCAGTCTCTTTGATGGGGCCAACGTCCTGACTTTC
D gene: TRBD2; CDR3 length: 18; V gene: TRBV4-2; J gene: TRBJ2-7; clone size: NA; CDR3 protein: CASSQDRASGTGAYEQYF; CDR3 DNA: TGTGCCAGCAGCCAAGATAGGGCTAGCGGGACGGGGGCCTACGAGCAGTACTTC
D gene: NA; CDR3 length: 13; V gene: TRBV19; J gene: TRBJ1-1; clone size: NA; CDR3 protein: CASRTRGNTEAFF; CDR3 DNA: TGTGCCAGTAGAACGAGGGGGAACACTGAAGCTTTCTTT
D gene: TRBD1; CDR3 length: 17; V gene: TRBV28; J gene: TRBJ1-3; clone size: NA; CDR3 protein: CASTIGQGIISGNTIYF; CDR3 DNA: TGTGCCAGCACCATTGGACAGGGAATCATCTCTGGAAACACCATATATTTT
D gene: NA; CDR3 length: 12; V gene: TRBV11-2; J gene: TRBJ1-6; clone size: NA; CDR3 protein: CASSHTPSPLHF; CDR3 DNA: TGTGCCAGCAGCCACACCCCTTCACCCCTCCACTTT
D gene: TRBD1; CDR3 length: 13; V gene: TRBV5-1; J gene: TRBJ2-2; clone size: NA; CDR3 protein: CASSLDRAGELFF; CDR3 DNA: TGCGCCAGCAGCTTAGACAGGGCCGGGGAGCTGTTTTTT
D gene: TRBD2; CDR3 length: 16; V gene: TRBV7-9; J gene: TRBJ2-3; clone size: NA; CDR3 protein: CASSLISGSVTDTQYF; CDR3 DNA: TGTGCCAGCAGCTTAATTAGCGGGAGTGTGACAGATACGCAGTATTTT
D gene: TRBD1; CDR3 length: 15; V gene: TRBV2; J gene: TRBJ1-1; clone size: NA; CDR3 protein: CASGGQGSRVTEAFF; CDR3 DNA: TGTGCCAGCGGGGGACAGGGGAGTAGAGTGACTGAAGCTTTCTTT
D gene: TRBD2; CDR3 length: 14; V gene: TRBV6-6; J gene: TRBJ2-7; clone size: NA; CDR3 protein: CASRREALSYEQYF; CDR3 DNA: TGTGCCAGCAGACGGGAGGCCCTCTCCTACGAGCAGTACTTC
D gene: NA; CDR3 length: 15; V gene: TRBV11-2; J gene: TRBJ2-7; clone size: NA; CDR3 protein: CASSLGSLEGYEQYF; CDR3 DNA: TGTGCCAGCAGCTTAGGCTCTCTCGAGGGCTACGAGCAGTACTTC
D gene: TRBD2; CDR3 length: 13; V gene: TRBV5-1; J gene: TRBJ2-5; clone size: NA; CDR3 protein: CASGLAGEETQYF; CDR3 DNA: TGCGCCAGCGGTCTAGCGGGAGAAGAGACCCAGTACTTC